The T cell receptor (beta chain) described here comes from a study of identical twins. Via MiXCR, TCRdb re-called the 5' RACE reads, giving one row per CDR3 protein. Found here are more than 400,000 distinct CDR3 sequences, approximately 14% of them singletons; the top ten hold around 0.48%. CDR1 and CDR2 (germline): MDHEN, SYDVKM. The CDR3 has 14 amino acids. Unmatched junction bases numbered 8, after V lost 5 bases and J lost 4 bases. This same sample was also part of a study on yellow fever vaccine responses in identical twins.

Specimen: CD4+ T cells sorted from blood. The sequence derives from a young woman in good health. The V gene is TRBV28, the J gene TRBJ2-7; TRBD1 matches 7 bases. The CDR3 bases are TGTGCCAGCAGTCAACAGGGGAGTAGATACGAGCAGTACGTC. Its translation: CASSQQGSRYEQYV.